The T cell receptor (beta chain) under discussion was sequenced for a study of shared clonotypes between healthy human individuals. Regarding this clone: Antigen unknown.

The CDR3 extends over 14 amino acids. Germline CDR1 reads SGHRS; CDR2 reads YFSETQ. V gave up 5 bases and J gave up 1 base, with 11 bases separating them. Genomic DNA belonging to each subset was distributed in equal measure over several immunoSEQ plates. Clones were read by immunoSEQ multiplex PCR, and TCRdb kept only the in-frame ones, dropping some. The profile shows about 340,000 clones, 70% to 75% of them singletons. Study-level findings and limits: For naive CD4 cells, around 5% of clonotypes were shared across several donors.

Donors included only healthy HIV-negative adults lacking recent acute infections or vaccinations. The chain links TRBV5-1 to TRBJ2-3, with a possible D match to TRBD1 (6 bases). Sequenced input: memory CD4+ T cells sorted from blood. Subset denoted: CD45RA-negative fraction. The TCR comes from a man aged 25 to 40 in good health. DNA for the CDR3: TGCGCCAGCAGGGTCCCAGGGGGCACAGATACGCAGTATTTT. Its translation is CASRVPGGTDTQYF.